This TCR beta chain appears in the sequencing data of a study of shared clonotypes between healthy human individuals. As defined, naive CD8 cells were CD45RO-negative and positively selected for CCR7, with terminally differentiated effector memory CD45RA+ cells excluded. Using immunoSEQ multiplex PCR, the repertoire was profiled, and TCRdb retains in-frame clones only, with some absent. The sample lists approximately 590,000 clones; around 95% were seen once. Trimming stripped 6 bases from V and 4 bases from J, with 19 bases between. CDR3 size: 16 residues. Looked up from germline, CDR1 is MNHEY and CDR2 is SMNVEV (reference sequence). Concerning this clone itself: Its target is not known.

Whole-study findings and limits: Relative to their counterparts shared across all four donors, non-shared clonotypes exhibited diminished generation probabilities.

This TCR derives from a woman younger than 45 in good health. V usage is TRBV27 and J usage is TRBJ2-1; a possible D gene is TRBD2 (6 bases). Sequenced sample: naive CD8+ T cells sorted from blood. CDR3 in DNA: TGTGCCAGCAGCGAAACCTTGGGACTGCCTTACAATGAGCAGTTCTTC. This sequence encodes CASSETLGLPYNEQFF.